Here is one TCR beta chain with its context. The study ran its PCR with 60 Vbeta and 13 Jbeta primers. TCRdb's table, derived via immunoSEQ multiplex PCR, lists solely in-frame clones and lacks some. The repertoire holds 200,000 to 250,000 clones, with 70% to 80% as singletons. This sample stems from a study of cytomegalovirus exposure and HLA in healthy donors. J gave up 3 bases and V 9 bases, and 7 bases lay outside the gene matches. The CDR3 length is 13 residues. In germline, CDR1 is SNHLY, CDR2 FYNNEI. The sequence came from a woman aged 60 to 75 in good health and CMV-seropositive. The gene calls are TRBV2 and TRBJ1-1, with 7 bases identical to TRBD1. The sample consisted of PBMCs. The CDR3 reads CASRNQGDTEAFF. The CDR3 nucleotides are TGTGCCAGTCGGAACCAGGGGGACACTGAAGCTTTCTTT.